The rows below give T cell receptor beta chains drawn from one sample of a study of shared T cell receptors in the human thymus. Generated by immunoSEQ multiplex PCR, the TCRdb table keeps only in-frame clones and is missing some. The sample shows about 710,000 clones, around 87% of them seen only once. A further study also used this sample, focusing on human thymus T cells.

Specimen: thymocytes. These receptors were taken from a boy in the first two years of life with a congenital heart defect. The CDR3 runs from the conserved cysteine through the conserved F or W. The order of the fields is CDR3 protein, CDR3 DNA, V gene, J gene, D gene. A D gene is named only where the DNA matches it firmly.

CDR3: CAWDRTASAPAGNTIYF
DNA: TGTGCCTGGGACCGGACAGCCTCAGCGCCCGCTGGAAACACCATATATTTT
V: TRBV30
J: TRBJ1-3
D: .

CDR3: CASSSFGTSGQETQYF
DNA: TGTGCCAGCAGCTCCTTTGGGACTAGCGGCCAAGAGACCCAGTACTTC
V: TRBV5-6
J: TRBJ2-5
D: TRBD2

CDR3: CASSVSGMSYEQYF
DNA: TGTGCCAGCAGCGTTAGCGGGATGTCCTACGAGCAGTACTTC
V: TRBV9
J: TRBJ2-7
D: TRBD2

CDR3: CASSHVRVDFPSTDTQYF
DNA: TGTGCCAGCAGCCATGTTCGAGTGGACTTTCCTAGCACAGATACGCAGTATTTT
V: TRBV4-2
J: TRBJ2-3
D: .

CDR3: CASSPGTSGRVHEQYF
DNA: TGTGCCAGCTCACCCGGGACTAGCGGGAGAGTTCACGAGCAGTACTTC
V: TRBV18
J: TRBJ2-7
D: TRBD2

CDR3: CASSLVAGWGYEQYF
DNA: TGTGCCAGCAGCCTCGTAGCGGGATGGGGGTACGAGCAGTACTTC
V: TRBV11-2
J: TRBJ2-7
D: TRBD2

CDR3: CASSYRPQGTYEAFF
DNA: TGTGCCAGCAGTTATAGGCCCCAGGGGACATATGAAGCTTTCTTT
V: TRBV6-5
J: TRBJ1-1
D: .

CDR3: CASSNEALETQYF
DNA: TGTGCCAGCAGCAACGAGGCGTTGGAGACCCAGTACTTC
V: TRBV6-6
J: TRBJ2-5
D: .

CDR3: CASSGLAGGSNEQFF
DNA: TGTGCCAGCAGTGGATTAGCGGGGGGGTCCAATGAGCAGTTCTTC
V: TRBV6-5
J: TRBJ2-1
D: TRBD2

CDR3: CASSSRGVVDTQYF
DNA: TGTGCCAGCAGCTCGCGGGGGGTTGTAGATACGCAGTATTTT
V: TRBV9
J: TRBJ2-3
D: TRBD2

CDR3: CASSYSVGGPEAFF
DNA: TGTGCCAGCAGTTACTCTGTTGGAGGGCCTGAAGCTTTCTTT
V: TRBV6-5
J: TRBJ1-1
D: .

CDR3: CASSPRRRLGNTEAFF
DNA: TGCGCCAGCAGCCCACGAAGGAGACTAGGGAACACTGAAGCTTTCTTT
V: TRBV4-3
J: TRBJ1-1
D: .

CDR3: CASSPGQSTDTQYF
DNA: TGTGCCAGCTCACCTGGACAGAGCACAGATACGCAGTATTTT
V: TRBV18
J: TRBJ2-3
D: .

CDR3: CASSNGTVNTEAFF
DNA: TGTGCCAGCAGCAACGGGACAGTGAACACTGAAGCTTTCTTT
V: TRBV7-9
J: TRBJ1-1
D: TRBD1

CDR3: CASSLRQGNSPLHF
DNA: TGCGCCAGCAGCCTACGACAGGGGAATTCACCCCTCCACTTT
V: TRBV4-1
J: TRBJ1-6
D: TRBD1

CDR3: CASSLVQGFRPQETQYF
DNA: TGCGCCAGCAGCTTGGTTCAGGGTTTTCGGCCTCAAGAGACCCAGTACTTC
V: TRBV5-1
J: TRBJ2-5
D: .

CDR3: CASRQRSTDTQYF
DNA: TGTGCCAGCAGACAAAGGAGTACAGATACGCAGTATTTT
V: TRBV7-2
J: TRBJ2-3
D: .

CDR3: CASSSCAGRLGNTEAFF
DNA: TGTGCCAGCTCATCGTGCGCGGGCAGATTGGGGAACACTGAAGCTTTCTTT
V: TRBV18
J: TRBJ1-1
D: .

CDR3: CASSQVGTGGLGANVLTF
DNA: TGCGCCAGCAGCCAAGTTGGGACAGGGGGCCTTGGGGCCAACGTCCTGACTTTC
V: TRBV4-3
J: TRBJ2-6
D: TRBD1

CDR3: CSVDRDSNYGYTF
DNA: TGCAGCGTTGACAGGGACTCTAACTATGGCTACACCTTC
V: TRBV29-1
J: TRBJ1-2
D: .

CDR3: CASSLVPTDFSTGELFF
DNA: TGTGCCAGCAGCTTGGTTCCCACCGACTTCTCCACCGGGGAGCTGTTTTTT
V: TRBV5-6
J: TRBJ2-2
D: .

CDR3: CASSATGLTYEQYF
DNA: TGTGCCAGCAGTGCGACAGGGCTAACCTACGAGCAGTACTTC
V: TRBV6-1
J: TRBJ2-7
D: TRBD1